Listed below are T cell receptor beta chains from one sample, sequenced in a study of T cells in Graves' hyperthyroidism and ophthalmopathy. TCRdb re-called the multiplex PCR reads through MiXCR, storing one row per CDR3 protein. The table lists a few hundred thousand distinct CDR3 sequences, approximately 18% of them singletons, with roughly a sixth in the top ten. The sequencing input was blood. Every receptor here comes from a woman in her 40s with Graves' ophthalmopathy. CDR3s include the opening cysteine and the closing phenylalanine or tryptophan. D genes are given only for firm matches. A clone size is listed for some rows: how often the clone was seen (once, few, many), or a class if it is expanded.

>many|.|TRBV11-2|TRBJ2-7
TGTGCCAGCAGTGTCGGCCCGACAGTCTCCTACGAGCAGTACTTC
CASSVGPTVSYEQYF
>many|.|TRBV10-3|TRBJ1-3
TGTGCCATCAGTGATTCCGGGACTACTGGAAACACCATATATTTT
CAISDSGTTGNTIYF
>many|.|TRBV3-1|TRBJ1-1
TGTGCCAGCAGCCAAGGACAGGACACCTTGAACACTGAAGCTTTCTTT
CASSQGQDTLNTEAFF
>few|TRBD2|TRBV3-1|TRBJ2-6
TGTGCCAGCAGCCAAAAATTGGGACTAGCGGGAGAAGGCGGGGCCAACGTCCTGACTTTC
CASSQKLGLAGEGGANVLTF
>many|.|TRBV12-3/TRBV12-4|TRBJ2-7
TGTGCCAGCAGGGCGGCGGGATTATACGAGCAGTACTTC
CASRAAGLYEQYF
>many|.|TRBV12-3/TRBV12-4|TRBJ2-5
TGTGCCAGCAGCCACTTTAATGACTTCCAAGAGACCCAGTACTTC
CASSHFNDFQETQYF
>many|TRBD2|TRBV6-2/TRBV6-3|TRBJ2-7
TGTGCCAGCAGCGACGGACTAGTCGAGCAGTACTTC
CASSDGLVEQYF
>many|TRBD1|TRBV20-1|TRBJ1-5
TGCAGTGCCCCCTACCCGGGACAGGGGAAAGAGCCCCAGCATTTT
CSAPYPGQGKEPQHF
>.|TRBD1|TRBV28|TRBJ2-7
TGTGCCAGCCGGGAACTCGGGACAGTCTCCTACGAGCAGTACTTC
CASRELGTVSYEQYF
>many|TRBD2|TRBV15|TRBJ2-2
TGTGCCACCAGCAGGGGGACTAGCGGGAGCATCACCGGGGAGCTGTTTTTT
CATSRGTSGSITGELFF
>.|.|TRBV7-9|TRBJ2-5
TGTGCCAGCAGATTAATAGGAGGGGGGGAGACACAGTACTTC
CASRLIGGGETQYF
>many|TRBD1|TRBV6-1|TRBJ2-2
TGTGCCAGCAGGAGACAGGGGTTTAACACCGGGGAGCTGTTTTTT
CASRRQGFNTGELFF
>.|TRBD2|TRBV9|TRBJ2-2
TGTGCCAGCAGCGTGACCTCAATCGGGACTAGCGGAAACAGTCCGAACACCGGGGAGCTGTTTTTT
CASSVTSIGTSGNSPNTGELFF
>many|.|TRBV5-1|TRBJ2-4
TGCGCCAGCCTAGATGATCTCAAAAACATTCAGTACTTC
CASLDDLKNIQYF
>few|.|TRBV6-1|TRBJ2-7
TGTGCCAGCAGTGGGGGGGCCTCGGGCTACGAGCAGTACTTC
CASSGGASGYEQYF
>many|TRBD2|TRBV20-1|TRBJ2-7
TGCAGTGCTAGACCCGGGACTAGCGCCTCCTACGAGCAGTACTTC
CSARPGTSASYEQYF
>few|.|TRBV3-1|TRBJ1-1
TGTGCCAGCAGCCACTTGGAAAAAGGGGGGACTTTCTTT
CASSHLEKGGTFF